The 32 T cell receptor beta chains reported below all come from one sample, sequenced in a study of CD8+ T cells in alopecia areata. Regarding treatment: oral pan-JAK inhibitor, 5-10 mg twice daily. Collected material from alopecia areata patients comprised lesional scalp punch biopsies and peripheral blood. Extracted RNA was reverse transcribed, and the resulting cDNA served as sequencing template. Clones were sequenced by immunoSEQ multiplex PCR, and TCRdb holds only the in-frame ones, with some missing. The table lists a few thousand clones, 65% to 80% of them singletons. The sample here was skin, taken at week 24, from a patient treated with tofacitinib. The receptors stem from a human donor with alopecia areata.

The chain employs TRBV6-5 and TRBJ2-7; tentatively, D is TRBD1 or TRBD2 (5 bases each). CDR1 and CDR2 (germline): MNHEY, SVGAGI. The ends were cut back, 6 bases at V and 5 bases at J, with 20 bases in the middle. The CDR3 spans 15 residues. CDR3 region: CASRESGPVGNEQYF. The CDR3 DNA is TGTGCCAGCAGAGAGTCGGGGCCGGTTGGAAACGAGCAGTACTTC.

The CDR3 region is CASSLDSGTQYF. The CDR3 DNA is TGTGCCAGCAGCTTAGACTCCGGGACCCAGTACTTC. V gene TRBV7-9 combines with J gene TRBJ2-5, with unresolved D. Trimming left V 1 base short and J 7 bases short, with 7 bases between. CDR3 length: 12 residues. Looked up from germline, CDR1 is SEHNR and CDR2 is FQNEAQ (reference sequence).

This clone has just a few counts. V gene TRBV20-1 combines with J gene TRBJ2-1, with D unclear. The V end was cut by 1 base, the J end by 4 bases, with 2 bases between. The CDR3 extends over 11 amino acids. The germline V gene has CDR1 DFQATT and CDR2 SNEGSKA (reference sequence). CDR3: CSARVYNEQFF. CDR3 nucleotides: TGCAGTGCTAGAGTATACAATGAGCAGTTCTTC.

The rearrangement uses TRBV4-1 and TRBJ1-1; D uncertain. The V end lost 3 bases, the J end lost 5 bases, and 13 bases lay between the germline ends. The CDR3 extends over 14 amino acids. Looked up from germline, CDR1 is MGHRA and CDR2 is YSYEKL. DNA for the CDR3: TGCGCCAGCAGCCACTGGGCCCGGGAGACTGAAGCTTTCTTT. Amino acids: CASSHWARETEAFF.

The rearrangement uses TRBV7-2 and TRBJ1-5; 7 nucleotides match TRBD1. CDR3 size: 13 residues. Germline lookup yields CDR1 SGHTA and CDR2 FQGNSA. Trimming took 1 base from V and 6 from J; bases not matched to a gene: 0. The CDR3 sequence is CASSLDRGQPQHF. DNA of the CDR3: TGTGCCAGCAGCTTAGACAGGGGTCAGCCCCAGCATTTT.

CDR3 protein: CASSRQGAYEQYF. CDR3 DNA sequence: TGTGCCAGCAGCCGACAGGGGGCCTACGAGCAGTACTTC. The J gene is TRBJ2-7, the V gene TRBV14; TRBD1 agrees at 9 bases. Germline CDR1 and CDR2: SGHDN and FVKESK. The CDR3 runs to 13 residues. V was clipped by 4 bases and J by 2 bases; unmatched bases: 0.

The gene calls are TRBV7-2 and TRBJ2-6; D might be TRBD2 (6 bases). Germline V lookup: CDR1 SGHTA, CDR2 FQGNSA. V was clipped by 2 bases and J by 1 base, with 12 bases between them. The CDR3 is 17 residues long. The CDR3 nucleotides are TGTGCCAGCAGCTTAAGGAGGGTTGTGTCTGGGGCCAACGTCCTGACTTTC. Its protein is CASSLRRVVSGANVLTF. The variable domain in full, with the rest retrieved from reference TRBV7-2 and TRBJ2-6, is GAGVSQSPSNKVTEKGKDVELRCDPISGHTALYWYRQSLGQGLEFLIYFQGNSAPDKSGLPSDRFSAERTGGSVSTLTIQRTQQEDSAVYLCASSLRRVVSGANVLTFGAGSRLTVL.

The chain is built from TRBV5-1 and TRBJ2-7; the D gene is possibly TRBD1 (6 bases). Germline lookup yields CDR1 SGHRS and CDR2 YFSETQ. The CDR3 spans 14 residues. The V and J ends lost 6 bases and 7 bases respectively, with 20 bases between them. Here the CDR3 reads CASTGPGTRGEQYF. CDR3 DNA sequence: TGCGCCAGCACCGGCCCCGGGACAAGAGGGGAGCAGTACTTC.

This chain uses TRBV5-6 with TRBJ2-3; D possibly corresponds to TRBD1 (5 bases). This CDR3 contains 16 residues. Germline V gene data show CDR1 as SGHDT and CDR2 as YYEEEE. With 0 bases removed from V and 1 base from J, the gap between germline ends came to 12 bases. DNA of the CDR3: TGTGCCAGCAGCTTGGCCAAGGGGCTGCGCACAGATACGCAGTATTTT. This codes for CASSLAKGLRTDTQYF.

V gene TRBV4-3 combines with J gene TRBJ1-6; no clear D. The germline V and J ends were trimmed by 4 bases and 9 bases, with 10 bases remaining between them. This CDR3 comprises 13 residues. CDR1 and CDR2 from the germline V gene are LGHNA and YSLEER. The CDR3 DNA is TGCGCCAGCAGCCGAGTCACCGGTTCACCCCTCCACTTT. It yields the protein CASSRVTGSPLHF.

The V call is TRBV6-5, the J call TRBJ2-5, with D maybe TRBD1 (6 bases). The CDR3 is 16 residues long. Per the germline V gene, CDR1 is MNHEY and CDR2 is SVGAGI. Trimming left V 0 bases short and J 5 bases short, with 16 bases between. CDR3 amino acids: CASSYSLQGLGETQYF. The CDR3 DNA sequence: TGTGCCAGCAGTTACTCCCTACAGGGATTAGGGGAGACCCAGTACTTC.

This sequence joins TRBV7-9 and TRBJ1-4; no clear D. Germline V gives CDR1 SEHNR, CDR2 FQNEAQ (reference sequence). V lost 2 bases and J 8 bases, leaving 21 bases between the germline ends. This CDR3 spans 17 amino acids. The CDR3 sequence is CASSLINLLPGEEKLFF. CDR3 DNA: TGTGCCAGCAGCTTAATCAACCTACTCCCCGGAGAGGAAAAACTGTTTTTT.

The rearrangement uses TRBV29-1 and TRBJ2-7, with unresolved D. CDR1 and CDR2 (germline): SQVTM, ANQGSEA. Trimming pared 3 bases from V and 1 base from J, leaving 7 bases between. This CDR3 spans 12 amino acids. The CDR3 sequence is CSVETVSYEQYF. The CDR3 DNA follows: TGCAGCGTTGAGACGGTGTCCTACGAGCAGTACTTC.

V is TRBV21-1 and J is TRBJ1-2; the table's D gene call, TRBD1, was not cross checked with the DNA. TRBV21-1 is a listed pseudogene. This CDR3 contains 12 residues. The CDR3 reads CASSLPDRGYTF. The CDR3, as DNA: TGTGCCAGCAGCTTACCAGACAGGGGCTACACCTTC.

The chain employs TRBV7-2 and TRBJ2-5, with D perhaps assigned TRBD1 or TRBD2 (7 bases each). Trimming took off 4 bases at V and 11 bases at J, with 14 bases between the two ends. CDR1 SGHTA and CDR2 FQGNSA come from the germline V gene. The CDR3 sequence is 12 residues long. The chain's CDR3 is CASSSRQGGQYF. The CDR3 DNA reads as TGTGCCAGCAGCTCGAGACAGGGAGGGCAGTACTTC.

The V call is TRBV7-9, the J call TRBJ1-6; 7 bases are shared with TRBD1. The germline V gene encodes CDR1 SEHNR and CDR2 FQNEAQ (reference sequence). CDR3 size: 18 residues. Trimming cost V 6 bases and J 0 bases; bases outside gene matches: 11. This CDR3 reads CASSQRTGSSSYNSPLHF. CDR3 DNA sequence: TGTGCCAGCAGTCAGAGGACAGGCTCTAGCTCCTATAATTCACCCCTCCACTTT.

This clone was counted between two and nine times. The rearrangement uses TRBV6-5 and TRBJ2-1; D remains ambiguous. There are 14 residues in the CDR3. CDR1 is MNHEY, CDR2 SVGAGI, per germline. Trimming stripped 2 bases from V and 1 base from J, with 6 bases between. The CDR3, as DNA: TGTGCCAGCAGTTACGGCGGTTCCTACAATGAGCAGTTCTTC. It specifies CASSYGGSYNEQFF.

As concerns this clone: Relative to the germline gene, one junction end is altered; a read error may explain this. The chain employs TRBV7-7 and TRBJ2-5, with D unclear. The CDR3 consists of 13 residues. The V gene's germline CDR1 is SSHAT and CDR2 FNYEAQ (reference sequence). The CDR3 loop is CASSLTYMETQYF. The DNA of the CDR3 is TGTGCTAGCAGCTTAACCTACATGGAGACCCAGTACTTC.

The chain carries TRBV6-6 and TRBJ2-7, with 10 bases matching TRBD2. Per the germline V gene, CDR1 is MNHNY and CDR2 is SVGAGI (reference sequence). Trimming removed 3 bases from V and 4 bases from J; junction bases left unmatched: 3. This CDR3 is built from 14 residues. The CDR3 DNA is TGTGCCAGCAGTTATAGCGGGGGGTCGTACGAGCAGTACTTC. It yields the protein CASSYSGGSYEQYF.

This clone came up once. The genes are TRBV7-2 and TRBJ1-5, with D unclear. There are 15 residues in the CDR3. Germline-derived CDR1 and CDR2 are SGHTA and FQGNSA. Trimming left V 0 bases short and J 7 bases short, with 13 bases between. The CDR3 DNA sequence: TGTGCCAGCAGCTTAGCCTACAGCTCTTACCAGCCCCAGCATTTT. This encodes CASSLAYSSYQPQHF.

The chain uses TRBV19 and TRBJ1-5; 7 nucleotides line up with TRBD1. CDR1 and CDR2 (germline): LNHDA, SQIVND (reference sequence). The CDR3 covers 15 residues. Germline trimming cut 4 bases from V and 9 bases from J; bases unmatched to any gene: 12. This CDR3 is CASSTGDSSSRPQHF. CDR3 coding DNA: TGTGCCAGTAGTACCGGGGACAGTTCGTCTCGGCCCCAGCATTTT.

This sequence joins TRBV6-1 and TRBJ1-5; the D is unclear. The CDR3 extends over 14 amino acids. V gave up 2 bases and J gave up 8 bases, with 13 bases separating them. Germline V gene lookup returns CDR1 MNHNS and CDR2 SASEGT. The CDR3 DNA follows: TGTGCCAGCAGTGAACTGGCAGTTAAGGAGCCCCAGCATTTT. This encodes CASSELAVKEPQHF.

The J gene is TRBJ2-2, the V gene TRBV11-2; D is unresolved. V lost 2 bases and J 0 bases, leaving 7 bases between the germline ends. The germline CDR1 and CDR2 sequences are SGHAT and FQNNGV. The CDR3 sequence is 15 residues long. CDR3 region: CASSLWGANTGELFF. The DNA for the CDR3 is TGTGCCAGCAGCTTATGGGGTGCGAACACCGGGGAGCTGTTTTTT.

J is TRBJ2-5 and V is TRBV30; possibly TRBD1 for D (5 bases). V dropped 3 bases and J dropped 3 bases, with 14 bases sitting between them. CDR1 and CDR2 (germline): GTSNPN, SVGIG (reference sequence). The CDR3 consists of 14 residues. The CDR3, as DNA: TGTGCCTGGAGGAGGCGTCAGGGTAAAGAGACCCAGTACTTC. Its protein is CAWRRRQGKETQYF.

DNA of the CDR3: TGTGCCAGTAGTATCCGACAGGACCACTATGGCTACACCTTC. This codes for CASSIRQDHYGYTF. V is TRBV19 and J is TRBJ1-2; a possible D gene is TRBD1 (6 bases). This CDR3 has 14 residues. V shed 3 bases and J shed 3 bases, with 11 bases lying between them. CDR1 is LNHDA and CDR2 is SQIVND in the germline V gene (reference sequence).

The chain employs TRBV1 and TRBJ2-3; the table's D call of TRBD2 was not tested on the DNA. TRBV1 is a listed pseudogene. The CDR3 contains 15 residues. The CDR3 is CTSSHGLAGTDTQYF. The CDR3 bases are TGCACCAGCAGCCACGGACTAGCGGGCACAGATACGCAGTATTTT.

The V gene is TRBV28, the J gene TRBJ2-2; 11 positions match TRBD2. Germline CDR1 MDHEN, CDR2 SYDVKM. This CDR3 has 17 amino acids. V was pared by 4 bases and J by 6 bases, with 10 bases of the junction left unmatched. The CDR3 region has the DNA TGTGCCAGCAGTTCCTGGGGGCTAGCGGGGGGCCCCGGGGAGCTGTTTTTT. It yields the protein CASSSWGLAGGPGELFF.

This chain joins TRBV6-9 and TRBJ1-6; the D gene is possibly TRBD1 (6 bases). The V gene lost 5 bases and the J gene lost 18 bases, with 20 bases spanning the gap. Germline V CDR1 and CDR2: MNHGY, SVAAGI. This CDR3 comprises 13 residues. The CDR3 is CASSPHLQGENHF. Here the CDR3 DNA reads TGTGCCAGCAGTCCCCACCTACAGGGTGAAAACCACTTT.

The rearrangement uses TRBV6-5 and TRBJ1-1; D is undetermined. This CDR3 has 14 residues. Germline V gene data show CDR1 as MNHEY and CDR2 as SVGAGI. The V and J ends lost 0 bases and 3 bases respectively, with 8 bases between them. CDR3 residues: CASSYSTTYTEAFF. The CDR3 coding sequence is TGTGCCAGCAGTTACTCGACGACTTACACTGAAGCTTTCTTT.

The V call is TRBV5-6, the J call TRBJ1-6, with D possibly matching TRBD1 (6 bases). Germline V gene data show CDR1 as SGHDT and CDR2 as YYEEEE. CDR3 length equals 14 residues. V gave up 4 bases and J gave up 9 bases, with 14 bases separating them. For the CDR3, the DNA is TGTGCCAGCAGCCTCGTGGAAGGGGGTTCACCCCTCCACTTT. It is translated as CASSLVEGGSPLHF.

The DNA for the CDR3 is TGTGCCAGCTCTGCCCTAGCGGGGCGCACAGATACGCAGTATTTT. The encoded protein is CASSALAGRTDTQYF. This chain uses TRBV18 with TRBJ2-3, with 9 bases matching TRBD2. The CDR3 length is 15 residues. In germline, CDR1 is KGHSH, CDR2 LQKENI. The V gene end was trimmed by 6 bases and the J gene end by 1 base; junction bases not matched to a gene: 5.

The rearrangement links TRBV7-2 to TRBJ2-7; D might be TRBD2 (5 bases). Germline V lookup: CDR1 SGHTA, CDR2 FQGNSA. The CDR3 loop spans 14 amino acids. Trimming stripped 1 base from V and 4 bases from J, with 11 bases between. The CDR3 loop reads CASSLDVSGYEQYF. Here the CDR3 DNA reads TGTGCCAGCAGCTTAGACGTCTCGGGGTACGAGCAGTACTTC.